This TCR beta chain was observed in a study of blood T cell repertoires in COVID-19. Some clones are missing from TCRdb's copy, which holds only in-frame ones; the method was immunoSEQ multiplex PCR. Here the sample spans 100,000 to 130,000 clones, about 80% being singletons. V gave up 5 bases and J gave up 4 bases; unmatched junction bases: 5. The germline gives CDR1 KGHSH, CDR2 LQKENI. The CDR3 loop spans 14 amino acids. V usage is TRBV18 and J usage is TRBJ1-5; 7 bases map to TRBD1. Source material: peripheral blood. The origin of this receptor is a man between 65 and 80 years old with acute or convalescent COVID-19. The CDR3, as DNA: TGTGCCAGCTCATTTACAGGGGTTAATCAGCCCCAGCATTTT. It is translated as CASSFTGVNQPQHF.